This entry lists 15 T cell receptor beta chains sequenced from one sample in a study of beta chain features in type 1 diabetes. The sequenced template was cDNA made from the entire isolated RNA. The method was immunoSEQ multiplex PCR; TCRdb's version includes in-frame clones alone and lacks a portion of them. The sample includes about 410,000 clones, roughly 13% of them seen just once. The sample was naive CD4+ T cells from blood. The source is a man aged 25 to 45 in good health.

The chain links TRBV18 to TRBJ2-5; 13 positions match TRBD2. V gave up 3 bases and J gave up 1 base; unmatched junction bases: 8. This CDR3 has 18 amino acids. Germline V gives CDR1 KGHSH, CDR2 LQKENI. CDR3 coding DNA: TGTGCCAGCTCACCGATGACTAGCGGGGGGTTCTTCCAAGAGACCCAGTACTTC. This codes for CASSPMTSGGFFQETQYF.

The gene calls are TRBV30 and TRBJ2-2, with no clear D. CDR3 size: 14 residues. With 1 base removed from V and 4 bases from J, the gap between germline ends came to 10 bases. Germline CDR1 GTSNPN, CDR2 SVGIG (reference sequence). CDR3 bases: TGTGCCTGGAGTGCCGGGTCCGGCACCGGGGAGCTGTTTTTT. Its translation is CAWSAGSGTGELFF.

This rearrangement joins TRBV7-3 to TRBJ2-1; TRBD1 or TRBD2 may be the D gene (5 bases each). This CDR3 contains 16 residues. V was cut by 1 base and J by 1 base, with 11 bases left in between. CDR1 is SGHTA, CDR2 FQGTGA, per germline. CDR3 DNA sequence: TGTGCCAGCAGCTTAATGAGTGGGGGTTCCTACAATGAGCAGTTCTTC. Translated, it gives CASSLMSGGSYNEQFF.

The chain employs TRBV29-1 and TRBJ2-6, with a tentative D call TRBD1 (5 bases). The CDR3 contains 15 residues. The germline V gene encodes CDR1 SQVTM and CDR2 ANQGSEA. V shed 3 bases and J shed 2 bases, with 11 bases lying between them. The CDR3 loop reads CSVEKRRAGANVLTF. The CDR3 DNA reads TGCAGCGTTGAGAAGCGCAGGGCTGGGGCCAACGTCCTGACTTTC.

The chain recombines TRBV5-1 with TRBJ2-3; 11 bases fit TRBD2. CDR1 SGHRS and CDR2 YFSETQ come from the germline V gene. CDR3 length equals 15 residues. Trimming cost V 4 bases and J 6 bases; bases outside gene matches: 7. CDR3 coding DNA: TGCGCCAGCAGCGCGACTAGCGGGACGCGGGATACGCAGTATTTT. Translation gives CASSATSGTRDTQYF. Full variable domain (rest looked up from reference TRBV5-1 and TRBJ2-3): KAGVTQTPRYLIKTRGQQVTLSCSPISGHRSVSWYQQTPGQGLQFLFEYFSETQRNKGNFPGRFSGRQFSNSRSEMNVSTLELGDSALYLCASSATSGTRDTQYFGPGTRLTVL.

This rearrangement joins TRBV14 to TRBJ2-7, with D tentatively TRBD1 (6 bases). The ends were cut back, 2 bases at V and 6 bases at J, with 17 bases in the middle. The CDR3 has 15 residues. Germline CDR1 SGHDN, CDR2 FVKESK. CDR3 DNA sequence: TGTGCCAGCAGCCAAAGCAGTTTGGGGGCAGGCGAGCAGTACGTC. Translated, it gives CASSQSSLGAGEQYV.

The chain combines TRBV10-3 with TRBJ1-1; D gene uncertain. Germline V gene data show CDR1 as ENHRY and CDR2 as SYGVKD. The CDR3 totals 12 residues. V lost 4 bases, J lost 1 base, and 4 bases lay in between. The CDR3 loop reads CAISGQNTEAFF. In nucleotides, the CDR3 is TGTGCCATCAGTGGCCAGAACACTGAAGCTTTCTTT.

The V gene is TRBV25-1, the J gene TRBJ1-3; unclear D gene. CDR1 MGHDK and CDR2 SYGVNS come from the germline V gene. The length of the CDR3 is 16 residues. Trimming pared 3 bases from V and 2 bases from J, leaving 14 bases between. CDR3: CASSDKRAVAGNTIYF. CDR3 DNA sequence: TGTGCCAGCAGTGATAAAAGGGCTGTGGCTGGAAACACCATATATTTT.

The CDR3, as DNA: TGTGCCACCAGCAGAGGCCGGATTGGGGCAATGGGTCCCAACTACGAGCAGTACTTC. This sequence encodes CATSRGRIGAMGPNYEQYF. The chain recombines TRBV15 with TRBJ2-7, with D tentatively TRBD1 (5 bases). The V end was cut by 1 base, the J end by 3 bases, with 25 bases between. The CDR3 runs to 19 residues. Per germline, CDR1 LNHNV and CDR2 YYDKDF (reference sequence).

The chain uses TRBV29-1 and TRBJ2-5, with D tentatively TRBD2 (5 bases). The J call is doubtful: the DNA matches TRBJ2-7 better. Per the germline V gene, CDR1 is SQVTM and CDR2 is ANQGSEA. This CDR3 contains 12 residues. The CDR3 DNA reads TGCAGCGTTGGTAGAGGGTCCTACGAGCAGTACTTC. Translating gives CSVGRGSYEQYF.

The rearrangement uses TRBV19 and TRBJ2-7, with 10 positions matching TRBD2. The CDR3 runs to 15 residues. Looked up from germline, CDR1 is LNHDA and CDR2 is SQIVND (reference sequence). V was pared by 0 bases and J by 4 bases, with 3 bases of the junction left unmatched. CDR3 bases: TGTGCCAGTAGTATAGAAGCGGGGGGGCCGTACGAGCAGTACTTC. Translated, it gives CASSIEAGGPYEQYF.

The chain couples TRBV7-2 to TRBJ2-3; either TRBD1 or TRBD2 may supply D (5 bases each). V gave up 2 bases and J gave up 6 bases, with 18 bases separating them. The CDR3 length is 16 residues. CDR1 is SGHTA, CDR2 FQGNSA, per germline. The CDR3, as DNA: TGTGCCAGCAGCTTAAGGGTGGGAGTAGAGGGGGATACGCAGTATTTT. This sequence encodes CASSLRVGVEGDTQYF.

This clone was seen more than once but under ten times. The rearrangement uses TRBV29-1 and TRBJ1-3; D is unresolved. Trimming removed 2 bases from V and 1 base from J, with 6 bases in between. This CDR3 has 13 residues. Per the germline V gene, CDR1 is SQVTM and CDR2 is ANQGSEA. The CDR3 region has the DNA TGCAGCGTTGAAAGTGTGTCTGGAAACACCATATATTTT. Amino acid sequence: CSVESVSGNTIYF.

The CDR3 DNA is TGCGCCAGCAGCTTGCGGAGCATGAACACTGAAGCTTTCTTT. Its translation: CASSLRSMNTEAFF. V gene TRBV5-1 combines with J gene TRBJ1-1; D gene uncertain. V lost 1 base, J lost 0 bases, and 7 bases lay in between. The CDR3 covers 14 residues. Germline V gene sequence: CDR1 SGHRS, CDR2 YFSETQ.

The chain joins TRBV9 to TRBJ1-5; D is uncertain. There are 15 residues in the CDR3. V was cut by 0 bases and J by 5 bases, with 12 bases left in between. Germline V CDR1 and CDR2: SGDLS, YYNGEE. The DNA for the CDR3 is TGTGCCAGCAGCGTAGGAGATGGGTGGGATCAGCCCCAGCATTTT. It translates to CASSVGDGWDQPQHF.